This T cell receptor beta chain comes out of a study of regulatory T cells in long-lasting Graves disease. Between the trimmed V and J ends, which lost 6 bases and 10 bases, there was a span of 10 bases. This CDR3 has 11 residues. Germline V CDR1 and CDR2: SNHLY, FYNNEI. This clonotype was observed many times. Documented time point: newly diagnosed GD, antithyroid drugs for less than 3 months. PBMC-derived RNA was used for the TCR library. CDR3-region Arm-PCR and iRepertoire HTBI primers produced the TCR beta libraries. TCRdb independently ran MiXCR on the multiplex PCR reads; one entry per CDR3 protein. This table holds roughly 380,000 distinct CDR3 sequences, roughly 17% found once. These sequences were also reported in another study, on T cells in Graves' hyperthyroidism and ophthalmopathy.

The receptor's source is a man aged 35 to 55 with Graves disease. Sequenced material: peripheral blood mononuclear cells (PBMCs), taken at new diagnosis, from a patient treated with antithyroid drugs. V usage is TRBV2 and J usage is TRBJ1-5; D remains ambiguous. The CDR3 sequence: CASRMTGPQHF. CDR3 bases: TGTGCCAGCAGAATGACTGGACCCCAGCATTTT. Complete variable domain (other parts from reference TRBV2 and TRBJ1-5): EPEVTQTPSHQVTQMGQEVILRCVPISNHLYFYWYRQILGQKVEFLVSFYNNEISEKSEIFDDQFSVERPDGSNFTLKIRSTKLEDSAMYFCASRMTGPQHFGDGTRLSIL.